These T cell receptor beta chains were read from a single sample in a study of cytomegalovirus exposure and HLA in healthy donors. The protocol was immunoSEQ multiplex PCR, while the TCRdb copy is restricted to in-frame clones and leaves out a portion. The data contain more than 100,000 clones, just over 65% of them singletons. The sequencing sample was made of PBMCs. The receptors come from a man aged 18-30 years in good health and CMV-seronegative. Each CDR3 is given with its conserved first and last residue. The D gene is left open where the match is weak. The size field is filled for only some rows; it gives once, few, many or a size class.

NA	TRBV7-9	TRBD1	TRBJ2-1	TGTGCCAGCAGCCCGACGGGACAGCCTTACAATGAGCAGTTCTTC	CASSPTGQPYNEQFF
NA	TRBV30	NA	TRBJ2-7	TGTGCCTGGAGGTTTTCAAAATACGAGCAGTACTTC	CAWRFSKYEQYF
once	TRBV7-9	NA	TRBJ1-5	TGTGCCAGCAGCTTAGGGGGCCAGCCCCAGCATTTT	CASSLGGQPQHF
NA	TRBV6-5	NA	TRBJ1-2	TGTGCCAGCAGCAACACACTCGACGGGGAGTATGGCTACACCTTC	CASSNTLDGEYGYTF
NA	TRBV6-5	NA	TRBJ2-7	TGTGCCAGCAGTTATGGGAGTAGCTCCTACGAGCAGTACTTC	CASSYGSSSYEQYF
few	TRBV7-9	NA	TRBJ2-2	TGTGCCAGCAGCCCAACCCCAGGGCGGGGCGTCGCCGGGGAGCTGTTTTTT	CASSPTPGRGVAGELFF
NA	TRBV7-9	NA	TRBJ1-1	TGTGCCAGCAGCTTAGGACTAGCTGAAGCTTTCTTT	CASSLGLAEAFF
NA	TRBV27	NA	TRBJ1-5	TGTGCCAGCAGTTTACGCGGTAGCAATCAGCCCCAGCATTTT	CASSLRGSNQPQHF
few	TRBV6-5	NA	TRBJ2-2	TGTGCCAGCAGCCGGGGGACAGCCACTACCGGGGAGCTGTTTTTT	CASSRGTATTGELFF
NA	TRBV5-1	NA	TRBJ1-4	TGCGCCAGCAGCCCTACAGGCGTCAATAATGAAAAACTGTTTTTT	CASSPTGVNNEKLFF
NA	TRBV5-1	NA	TRBJ1-4	TGCGCCAGCAGCCCGCAAAGAGGCGCAGGGCGAAAGAATGAAAAACTGTTTTTT	CASSPQRGAGRKNEKLFF
NA	TRBV5-1	NA	TRBJ1-1	TGCGCCAGCAGCTTGGCCATCTCCGGGTTTGAAGCTTTCTTT	CASSLAISGFEAFF
NA	TRBV6-1	NA	TRBJ2-7	TGTGCCAGCCAGGCTACCTACGAGCAGTACTTC	CASQATYEQYF
once	TRBV7-8	NA	TRBJ1-2	TGTGCCAGCAGCCTAAGTAAGCGACCCTCCCCCGAGGGTGGCTACACCTTC	CASSLSKRPSPEGGYTF
NA	TRBV19	NA	TRBJ2-7	TGTGCCAGTAGTCGGTCCCTGTCCATCCACGAGCAGTACTTC	CASSRSLSIHEQYF
few	TRBV5-1	NA	TRBJ2-1	TGCGCCAGTTCGGAGGGAACCGGCGAGCAGTTCTTC	CASSEGTGEQFF
NA	TRBV4-2	TRBD1	TRBJ1-4	TGTGCCAGCAGCCCGGGGCCTCAGGGGGCGGCAACTAATGAAAAACTGTTTTTT	CASSPGPQGAATNEKLFF
NA	TRBV6-1	TRBD1	TRBJ1-6	TGTGCCAGCAGCCCCGGGACAGCTTATAATTCACCCCTCCACTTT	CASSPGTAYNSPLHF
NA	TRBV7-9	NA	TRBJ1-4	TGTGCCAGCAGCCCCACCATCGGGGGAAAGGCAACTAATGAAAAACTGTTTTTT	CASSPTIGGKATNEKLFF
NA	TRBV27	NA	TRBJ1-5	TGTGCCAGCAGTTTAGGGCAGAATCAGCCCCAGCATTTT	CASSLGQNQPQHF
NA	TRBV25-1	NA	TRBJ2-3	TGTGCCAGCAGCCGATCAGGGGCTGATACGCAGTATTTT	CASSRSGADTQYF
NA	TRBV4-2	TRBD2	TRBJ2-7	TGTGCCAGCAGCCAAGTTTCAGCACTAGCGGACTACGAGCAGTACTTC	CASSQVSALADYEQYF
few	TRBV29-1	NA	TRBJ2-2	TGCAGCGTTAGGGGGATGGGGGTACCCGGGGAGCTGTTTTTT	CSVRGMGVPGELFF
once	TRBV5-6	TRBD1	TRBJ1-1	TGTGCCAGCAGCTCGGACAGGAGGATGACGGCTTTCTTT	CASSSDRRMTAFF
NA	TRBV7-9	NA	TRBJ1-1	TGTGCCAGCAGGGGGGGCGGGGGCAACACTGAAGCTTTCTTT	CASRGGGGNTEAFF
NA	TRBV6-1	NA	TRBJ1-1	TGTGCCAGCAGCCCTAGTGGGAACACTGAAGCTTTCTTT	CASSPSGNTEAFF
few	TRBV18	TRBD2	TRBJ2-7	TGTGCCAGCTCACCACGAGGGGGAGCGGGAGATCGCCAGCCTCCCTACGAGCAGTACTTC	CASSPRGGAGDRQPPYEQYF
NA	TRBV7-8	NA	TRBJ1-1	TGTGCCAGCAGCCCTGGCCTTGTGAAGCGGACTGAAGCTTTCTTT	CASSPGLVKRTEAFF
NA	TRBV10-2	TRBD1	TRBJ2-7	TGCGCCAGCAGTGAGGAGAGGGGGCCGGGGGAGCAGTACTTC	CASSEERGPGEQYF
once	TRBV11-2	TRBD2	TRBJ2-5	TGTGCCAGCAGGCCGACTAGCGGGGGATGGGGGACCCAGTACTTC	CASRPTSGGWGTQYF
NA	TRBV19	TRBD2	TRBJ2-7	TGTGCCAGTAGTCCCGGGACTAGCGGGAGGCAGTACTTC	CASSPGTSGRQYF
NA	TRBV7-2	TRBD1	TRBJ1-2	TGTGCCAGCAGGATTCGAGGGACAGGGGACTATGGCTACACCTTC	CASRIRGTGDYGYTF
NA	TRBV28	TRBD1	TRBJ1-2	TGTGCCAGCAGTGTGGACAGGGTAGTCAGCTATGGCTACACCTTC	CASSVDRVVSYGYTF
NA	TRBV7-2	TRBD2	TRBJ2-1	TGTGCCAGCACCTCTCAAAGCGGGAGGGCTGCGAATGAGCAGTTCTTC	CASTSQSGRAANEQFF
NA	TRBV7-6	NA	TRBJ1-2	TGTGCCAGCAGCTCAATCAGGGGCCCGGGCGGCTACACCTTC	CASSSIRGPGGYTF
NA	TRBV30	TRBD1	TRBJ1-5	TGTGCCTGGAGTAAGACAGGGGGCTACAATCAGCCCCAGCATTTT	CAWSKTGGYNQPQHF
NA	TRBV27	TRBD1	TRBJ1-5	TGTGCCAGCAGGAGGACAGGGGACCATCAGCCCCAGCATTTT	CASRRTGDHQPQHF
NA	TRBV12-5	TRBD1	TRBJ1-1	TGTGCTAGTGGATCGACCCGGGACAGGCTTACTAAGGAAGCTTTCTTT	CASGSTRDRLTKEAFF
few	TRBV19	TRBD1	TRBJ1-5	TGTGCCAGTAGTGAACAGGGGGCCCGCAATCAGCCCCAGCATTTT	CASSEQGARNQPQHF
NA	TRBV6-6	TRBD2	TRBJ2-1	TGTGCCAGCAAAACCGGGACTAGCGACTACAATGAGCAGTTCTTC	CASKTGTSDYNEQFF
NA	TRBV5-5	NA	TRBJ1-3	TGTGCCAGCAGCTTGTTTGTCAGTTACTCTGGAAACACCATATATTTT	CASSLFVSYSGNTIYF